This T cell receptor beta chain was profiled in a study of cytomegalovirus exposure and HLA in healthy donors. Findings and caveats of the study: Per published reports, the classifier diagnosed cytomegalovirus status with high specificity and sensitivity.

V lost 3 bases to trimming and J lost 1 base, with 11 bases between them. The CDR3 is 14 residues long. Germline V CDR1 and CDR2: SGDLS, YYNGEE. The PCR made use of 60 Vbeta and 13 Jbeta primers. TCRdb's table, derived via immunoSEQ multiplex PCR, lists solely in-frame clones and lacks some. There are more than 150,000 clones in the sample; 82% occur only once, and more than 1.5% lies in the top ten. A remark on this clone: Its antigen is unidentified.

This receptor was taken from a man in his forties or fifties in good health and CMV-seronegative. The chain couples TRBV9 to TRBJ2-7; possible D gene TRBD2, 6 bases. Sequenced: PBMCs. CDR3 region: CASSEWAGSYEQYF. Here the CDR3 DNA reads TGTGCCAGCAGCGAGTGGGCGGGGTCCTACGAGCAGTACTTC.